This TCR beta chain derives from a study of cytomegalovirus exposure and HLA in healthy donors. Study-wide results and caveats: An analysis was carried out later, and it reportedly showed fewer N-insertions in an Asian-associated ancestry cluster than the approximately 710-donor mean. Within an earlier analysis, most TCR beta V segments proved productive either about 87% or about 30% of the time. Published work reported that the classifier diagnosed cytomegalovirus status with high specificity and sensitivity.

PCR involved 60 Vbeta and 13 Jbeta primers. The authors' processing: The count from a later analysis was 79 million or so unique TCR beta chains, 9 million to 12 million of them shared. This table comes from immunoSEQ multiplex PCR, and its TCRdb copy is limited to in-frame clones, with some not included. V, J and clone size were drawn from that table, and D and trimming were deduced from the DNA. Here the sample spans nearly 110,000 clones, about three quarters being singletons. Concerning this clone itself: Its target is unknown.

In germline, CDR1 is LNHNV, CDR2 YYDKDF (reference sequence). The length of the CDR3 is 17 residues. Between the trimmed V and J ends, which lost 4 bases and 0 bases, there was a span of 16 bases. The sequence came from a woman aged 45-65 years in good health and CMV-seropositive. V and J are TRBV15 and TRBJ2-1, with D perhaps TRBD2 (7 bases). Sequencing was carried out using PBMCs. In nucleotides, the CDR3 is TGTGCCACCAGCACCCAGGGGAGGGCTAGCTCCTACAATGAGCAGTTCTTC. Protein sequence: CATSTQGRASSYNEQFF.